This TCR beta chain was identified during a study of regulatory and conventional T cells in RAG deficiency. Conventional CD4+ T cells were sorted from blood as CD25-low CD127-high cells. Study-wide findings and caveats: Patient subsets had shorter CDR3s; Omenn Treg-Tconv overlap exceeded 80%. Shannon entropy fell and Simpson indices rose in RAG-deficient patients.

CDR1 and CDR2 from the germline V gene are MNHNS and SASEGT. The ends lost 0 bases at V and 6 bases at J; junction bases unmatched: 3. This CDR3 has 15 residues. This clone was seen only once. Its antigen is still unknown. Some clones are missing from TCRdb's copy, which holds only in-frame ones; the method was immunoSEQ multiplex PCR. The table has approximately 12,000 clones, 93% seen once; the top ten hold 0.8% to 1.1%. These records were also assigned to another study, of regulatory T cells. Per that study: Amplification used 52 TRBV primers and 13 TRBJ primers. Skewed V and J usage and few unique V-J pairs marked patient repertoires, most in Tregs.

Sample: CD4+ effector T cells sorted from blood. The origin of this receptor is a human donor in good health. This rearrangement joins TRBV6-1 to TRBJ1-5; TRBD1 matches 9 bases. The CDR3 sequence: CASSEARGQGQPQHF. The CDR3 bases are TGTGCCAGCAGTGAAGCGCGGGGACAGGGTCAGCCCCAGCATTTT.